This is a list of T cell receptor beta chains from one sample in a study of cytomegalovirus exposure and HLA in healthy donors. Sequencing was performed with immunoSEQ multiplex PCR; in TCRdb, only in-frame clones are kept and a portion is missing. Recorded for this sample: 55,000 to 80,000 clones. Sequenced sample: PBMCs. Receptor source: a man aged 35-49 years in good health and CMV-seronegative. The CDR3 runs from the conserved cysteine through the conserved F or W. D genes are given only for firm matches.

TRBJ1-3,NA,TRBV7-6,CASSIGRTTNSGNTIYF,TGTGCCAGCAGCATAGGGCGGACTACGAACTCTGGAAACACCATATATTTT
TRBJ2-1,TRBD1,TRBV19,CASSDKGQGAYNEQFF,TGTGCCAGTAGTGATAAGGGACAGGGGGCCTACAATGAGCAGTTCTTC
TRBJ2-2,TRBD1,TRBV7-9,CASSSPEQGYTGELFF,TGTGCCAGCAGCTCCCCGGAACAGGGGTACACCGGGGAGCTGTTTTTT
TRBJ2-1,NA,TRBV30,CAWSSPGLIHLVEQFF,TGTGCCTGGAGTTCCCCGGGACTCATCCACCTGGTAGAGCAGTTCTTC
TRBJ2-3,NA,TRBV18,CASSPFKGQTSTDTQYF,TGTGCCAGCTCACCCTTCAAAGGACAGACTAGCACAGATACGCAGTATTTT
TRBJ1-4,NA,TRBV29-1,CSASVATNEKLFF,TGCAGCGCATCAGTCGCAACTAATGAAAAACTGTTTTTT
TRBJ2-4,NA,TRBV5-8,CASSIQLAKNIQYF,TGTGCCAGCAGTATACAGCTAGCCAAAAACATTCAGTACTTC
TRBJ1-3,NA,TRBV9,CASSVGYYSGNTIYF,TGTGCCAGCAGCGTAGGCTATTACTCTGGAAACACCATATATTTT
TRBJ2-1,TRBD2,TRBV7-3,CASSLALAGVYEQFF,TGTGCCAGCAGCTTGGCACTAGCGGGGGTATATGAGCAGTTCTTC
TRBJ1-1,TRBD1,TRBV9,CASSVGRQGARTEAFF,TGTGCCAGCAGCGTAGGCCGACAGGGGGCTCGCACTGAAGCTTTCTTT